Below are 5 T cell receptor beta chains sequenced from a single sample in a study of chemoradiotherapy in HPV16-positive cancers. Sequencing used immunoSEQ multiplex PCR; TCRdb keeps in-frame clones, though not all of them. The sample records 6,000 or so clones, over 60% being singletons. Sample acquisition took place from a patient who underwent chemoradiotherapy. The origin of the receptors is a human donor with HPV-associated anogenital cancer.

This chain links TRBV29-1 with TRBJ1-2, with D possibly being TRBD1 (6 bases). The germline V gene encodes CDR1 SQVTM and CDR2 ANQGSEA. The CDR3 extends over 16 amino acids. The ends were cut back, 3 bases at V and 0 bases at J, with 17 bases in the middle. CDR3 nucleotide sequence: TGCAGCGTTGACCCCGGGACATTTGTTTCTAACTATGGCTACACCTTC. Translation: CSVDPGTFVSNYGYTF.

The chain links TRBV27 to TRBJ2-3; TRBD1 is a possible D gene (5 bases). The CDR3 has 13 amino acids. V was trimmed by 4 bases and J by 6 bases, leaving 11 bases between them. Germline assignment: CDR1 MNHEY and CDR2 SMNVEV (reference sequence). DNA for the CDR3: TGTGCCAGCAGTTCCCGATCAGGGGATACGCAGTATTTT. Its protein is CASSSRSGDTQYF.

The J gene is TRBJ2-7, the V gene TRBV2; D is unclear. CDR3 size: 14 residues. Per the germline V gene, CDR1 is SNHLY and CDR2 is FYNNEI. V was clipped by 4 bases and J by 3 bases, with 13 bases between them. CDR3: CASSVSRILYEQYV. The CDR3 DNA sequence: TGTGCCAGCAGTGTAAGCCGGATCCTCTACGAGCAGTACGTC.

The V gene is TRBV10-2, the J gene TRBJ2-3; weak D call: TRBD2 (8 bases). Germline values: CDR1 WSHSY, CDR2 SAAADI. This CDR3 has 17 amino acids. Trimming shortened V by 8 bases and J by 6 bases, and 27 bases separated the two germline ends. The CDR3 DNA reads TGCGCCAGCGGCCGAACCTCGGACAGGCGCGGGGGGGATACGCAGTATTTT. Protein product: CASGRTSDRRGGDTQYF.

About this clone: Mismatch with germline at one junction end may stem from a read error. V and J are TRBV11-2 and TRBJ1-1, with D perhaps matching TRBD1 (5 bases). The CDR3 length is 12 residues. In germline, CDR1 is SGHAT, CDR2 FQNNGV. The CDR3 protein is CASSLAGSGTAF. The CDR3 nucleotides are TGTGCCAGCAGCTTAGCGGGATCCGGGACGGCGTTT.